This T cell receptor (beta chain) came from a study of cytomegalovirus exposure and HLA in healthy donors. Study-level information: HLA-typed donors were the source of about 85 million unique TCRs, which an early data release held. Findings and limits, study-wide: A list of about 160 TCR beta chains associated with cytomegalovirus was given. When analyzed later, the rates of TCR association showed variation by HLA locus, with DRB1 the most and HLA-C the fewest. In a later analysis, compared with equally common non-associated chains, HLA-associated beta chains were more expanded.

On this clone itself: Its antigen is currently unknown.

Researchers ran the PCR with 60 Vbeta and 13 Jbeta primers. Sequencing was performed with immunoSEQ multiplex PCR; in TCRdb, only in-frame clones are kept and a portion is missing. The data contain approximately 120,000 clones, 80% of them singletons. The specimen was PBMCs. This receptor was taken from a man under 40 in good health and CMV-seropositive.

The CDR3 protein is CASGLTTGYNEQFF. CDR3 sequence (DNA): TGTGCTAGTGGTTTGACGACAGGGTACAATGAGCAGTTCTTC. The V gene is TRBV12-5, the J gene TRBJ2-1; 7 bases fit TRBD1. From germline, CDR1 is LGHNT and CDR2 FRNRAP. The CDR3 is 14 residues long. After removal of 2 bases from V and 4 bases from J, the junction contained 2 bases not matched to a gene.